This section outlines one T cell receptor (beta chain) sequence together with its context. Losses at the gene ends were 11 bases for V and 2 bases for J; bases not matched to a gene: 6. Germline V gene data show CDR1 as ENHRY and CDR2 as SYGVKD. The CDR3 totals 16 residues. This entry is derived from a study of blood T cell repertoires in COVID-19. Study at large: The samples span acute and convalescent COVID-19 from the United States, Italy and Spain. From T cells, B-cell-depleted T cells, or PBMCs came the material, which was cDNA or gDNA.

Methods used by the authors: Estimates of nucleated cell counts were drawn from the amplification of reference gene primers. Only in-frame clones appear in the TCRdb table, and some are missing; sequencing was by immunoSEQ multiplex PCR. Clonal size and the V and J genes are those of that table, whereas D and trimming came from the DNA. The data contain about 190,000 clones, 75% to 85% of them singletons. The chain uses TRBV10-3 and TRBJ2-1; 16 bases line up with TRBD2. Sequencing used peripheral blood. The clonotype comes from a man between 60 and 70 years old with acute or convalescent COVID-19. The chain's CDR3 is CASAGTSGGAYNEQFF. In DNA, the CDR3 is TGTGCCTCCGCCGGGACTAGCGGGGGGGCCTACAATGAGCAGTTCTTC.